These 28 T cell receptor beta chains were sequenced from one sample in a study of T cell responses to AZD1222 COVID-19 vaccine. The protocol was immunoSEQ multiplex PCR, while the TCRdb copy is restricted to in-frame clones and leaves out a portion. The data hold nearly 200,000 clones, with approximately 95% observed a single time. Sequenced here: peripheral blood, sampled 28 days after the second AZD1222 dose. The source is an adult who received the AZD1222 COVID-19 vaccine.

The V and J genes are TRBV5-1 and TRBJ1-1, with a weak D call TRBD1 (5 bases). This CDR3 is 14 amino acids long. Germline CDR1 reads SGHRS; CDR2 reads YFSETQ. Trimming pared 0 bases from V and 3 bases from J, leaving 9 bases between. The CDR3 DNA reads as TGCGCCAGCAGCTTGGCCTGGGGGGACACTGAAGCTTTCTTT. Translation gives CASSLAWGDTEAFF.

CDR3 nucleotides: TGCAGCGTTGGAGTCGGGGGAACCGGGGAGCTGTTTTTT. Translation: CSVGVGGTGELFF. The V call is TRBV29-1, the J call TRBJ2-2; tentatively, D is TRBD2 (6 bases). This CDR3 spans 13 amino acids. Trimming cost V 4 bases and J 5 bases, with 11 bases left between them. Germline loops: CDR1 SQVTM, CDR2 ANQGSEA.

The V gene is TRBV14, the J gene TRBJ1-6; D unresolved. The V and J ends lost 3 bases and 7 bases respectively, with 7 bases between them. This CDR3 is 13 amino acids long. Per the germline V gene, CDR1 is SGHDN and CDR2 is FVKESK. The DNA for the CDR3 is TGTGCCAGCAGCCATCAAGGAAATTCACCCCTCCACTTT. Encoded protein: CASSHQGNSPLHF.

This sequence joins TRBV7-6 and TRBJ2-1, with TRBD2 identical over 14 bases. The CDR3 loop spans 16 amino acids. J gave up 4 bases and V 1 base, and 0 bases lay outside the gene matches. The germline V gene encodes CDR1 SGHVS and CDR2 FNYEAQ. In DNA form, the CDR3 reads TGTGCCAGCAGCTTAGGGACTAGCGGGGGGTACAATGAGCAGTTCTTC. Its translation: CASSLGTSGGYNEQFF.

The chain combines TRBV7-2 with TRBJ1-5; D is undetermined. This CDR3 contains 13 residues. V lost 1 base to trimming and J lost 8 bases, with 9 bases between them. The germline CDR1 and CDR2 sequences are SGHTA and FQGNSA. CDR3 nucleotides: TGTGCCAGCAGCTTAGGGGTGAGTAAGCCCCAGCATTTT. Amino acids: CASSLGVSKPQHF.

The CDR3 loop reads CASSQTVLYGYTF. The CDR3 region has the DNA TGCGCCAGCAGCCAAACAGTTTTGTATGGCTACACCTTC. The chain carries TRBV4-1 and TRBJ1-2; D gene ambiguous. Per germline, CDR1 MGHRA and CDR2 YSYEKL. The CDR3 runs 13 residues. Trimming removed 2 bases at V and 5 bases at J, with 9 bases between.

The chain recombines TRBV2 with TRBJ1-4; 9 nucleotides agree with TRBD1. CDR3 length: 14 amino acids. Germline-derived CDR1 and CDR2 are SNHLY and FYNNEI. Unmatched junction bases numbered 6, after V lost 6 bases and J lost 7 bases. CDR3 sequence (DNA): TGTGCCAGCAGGAAGGGACAGGGTAGTGAAAAACTGTTTTTT. Its translation: CASRKGQGSEKLFF.

The J gene is TRBJ1-1, the V gene TRBV7-9, with TRBD1 as a possible D gene (6 bases). The CDR3 has 14 amino acids. V lost 5 bases and J lost 1, with 11 bases in between. Germline loops: CDR1 SEHNR, CDR2 FQNEAQ (reference sequence). Written as DNA, the CDR3 is TGTGCCAGCAGCCGAGGACAGCCGAACACTGAAGCTTTCTTT. As protein: CASSRGQPNTEAFF.

This chain connects TRBV7-2 to TRBJ1-2; 7 bases fit TRBD1. The CDR3 has 16 residues. The V and J ends lost 0 bases and 5 bases, in that order; junction bases with no gene match: 9. Germline CDR1 SGHTA, CDR2 FQGNSA. This CDR3 reads CASSLAGRGGRYGYTF. The CDR3 region has the DNA TGTGCCAGCAGCTTAGCTGGCAGGGGGGGACGATATGGCTACACCTTC.

The chain uses TRBV28 and TRBJ1-4; the match to TRBD1 covers 7 bases. Germline V lookup: CDR1 MDHEN, CDR2 SYDVKM. The CDR3 covers 15 residues. The ends lost 6 bases at V and 3 bases at J; junction bases unmatched: 7. The CDR3 here is CASSRRQGSNEKLFF. The CDR3 nucleotides are TGTGCCAGCAGCCGCCGACAGGGCTCTAATGAAAAACTGTTTTTT.

This chain's CDR3 is CASRTGSYGYTF. CDR3 nucleotides: TGCGCCAGCAGGACAGGGAGCTATGGCTACACCTTC. J is TRBJ1-2 and V is TRBV5-1; the match to TRBD1 covers 7 bases. The CDR3 covers 12 residues. V lost 5 bases, J lost 4 bases, and 2 bases stayed unmatched. Looked up from germline, CDR1 is SGHRS and CDR2 is YFSETQ.

This chain connects TRBV2 to TRBJ1-1, with D possibly TRBD1 on 5 matching bases. Germline CDR1 is SNHLY and CDR2 is FYNNEI. Trimming stripped 6 bases from V and 6 bases from J, with 11 bases between. The CDR3 spans 12 residues. This CDR3 reads CASRRGLAEAFF. The DNA for the CDR3 is TGTGCCAGCAGGAGGGGTTTGGCTGAAGCTTTCTTT. Variable domain in full (rest from reference TRBV2 and TRBJ1-1): EPEVTQTPSHQVTQMGQEVILRCVPISNHLYFYWYRQILGQKVEFLVSFYNNEISEKSEIFDDQFSVERPDGSNFTLKIRSTKLEDSAMYFCASRRGLAEAFFGQGTRLTVV.

The chain employs TRBV10-3 and TRBJ1-3; D ambiguous. This CDR3 has 15 amino acids. CDR1 is ENHRY and CDR2 is SYGVKD in the germline V gene. V was pared by 0 bases and J by 1 base, with 7 bases between. The CDR3 DNA follows: TGTGCCATCAGTGAGTCGCCAGTTTCTGGAAACACCATATATTTT. This sequence encodes CAISESPVSGNTIYF.

This clone was observed a single time. The V call is TRBV28, the J call TRBJ1-2, with D tentatively TRBD1 (6 bases). V dropped 6 bases and J dropped 4 bases, with 12 bases sitting between them. The CDR3 has 13 amino acids. Germline V CDR1 and CDR2: MDHEN, SYDVKM. CDR3 nucleotide sequence: TGTGCCAGCAGCCCCGGACAGCTCTATGGCTACACCTTC. It yields the protein CASSPGQLYGYTF.

The chain employs TRBV19 and TRBJ1-6; D ambiguous. This CDR3 region has 14 residues. CDR1 and CDR2 (germline): LNHDA, SQIVND (reference sequence). V lost 7 bases, J lost 9 bases, and 16 bases lay in between. CDR3 bases: TGTGCCAGTACCATAACTGACGCGGCTTCACCCCTCCACTTT. This codes for CASTITDAASPLHF.

J is TRBJ2-2 and V is TRBV5-1; D may be TRBD1 (5 bases). The germline V gene has CDR1 SGHRS and CDR2 YFSETQ. This CDR3 region has 16 residues. V was trimmed by 1 base and J by 2 bases, leaving 12 bases between them. CDR3 in DNA: TGCGCCAGCAGCTTGAGGGGCCAGGGTAACACCGGGGAGCTGTTTTTT. Translating it yields CASSLRGQGNTGELFF.

In this sample, this clone turned up once. The chain has TRBV12-3 or TRBV12-4 and TRBJ1-5; no clear D gene. The CDR3 extends over 12 amino acids. Trimming left V 5 bases short and J 5 bases short, with 7 bases between. CDR3 in amino acids: CASSPRYQPQHF. The CDR3 nucleotides read TGTGCCAGCAGTCCAAGATATCAGCCCCAGCATTTT.

The chain links TRBV30 to TRBJ1-1; D might be TRBD1 (6 bases). Germline V gene data show CDR1 as GTSNPN and CDR2 as SVGIG (reference sequence). Trimming left V 6 bases short and J 4 bases short, with 18 bases between. This CDR3 region has 14 residues. Here the CDR3 reads CACKKVGGSTEAFF. As DNA, the CDR3 is TGTGCCTGCAAGAAGGTAGGGGGAAGCACTGAAGCTTTCTTT.

This chain connects TRBV4-2 to TRBJ1-2, with D possibly TRBD1 on 5 matching bases. Germline CDR1 is LGHNA and CDR2 is YNFKEQ. The CDR3 spans 13 residues. V lost 1 base to trimming and J lost 6 bases, with 9 bases between them. The CDR3 DNA reads TGTGCCAGCAGCCAAGTCTCCAGGGATGGCTACACCTTC. This codes for CASSQVSRDGYTF.

The chain uses TRBV6-2 or TRBV6-3 and TRBJ1-2, with 10 nucleotides matching TRBD1. The CDR3 length is 14 residues. V shed 4 bases and J 4 bases; nucleotides not matched to a gene: 3. The germline CDR1 and CDR2 sequences are MNHEY and SVGEGT. CDR3 DNA: TGTGCCAGCAGTTCCGGACAGGGGGTCTATGGCTACACCTTC. Amino acid sequence: CASSSGQGVYGYTF.

V is TRBV5-1 and J is TRBJ2-3, with D possibly matching TRBD1 (5 bases). The V end lost 4 bases, the J end lost 1 base, and 16 bases lay between the germline ends. The CDR3 runs 16 residues. Germline-derived CDR1 and CDR2 are SGHRS and YFSETQ. The CDR3 sequence: CASSHPPRAGTDTQYF. The DNA for the CDR3 is TGCGCCAGCAGCCATCCCCCCAGGGCCGGCACAGATACGCAGTATTTT. Filled out from reference TRBV5-1 and TRBJ2-3, the complete variable domain reads KAGVTQTPRYLIKTRGQQVTLSCSPISGHRSVSWYQQTPGQGLQFLFEYFSETQRNKGNFPGRFSGRQFSNSRSEMNVSTLELGDSALYLCASSHPPRAGTDTQYFGPGTRLTVL.

This clone appeared once. The chain is built from TRBV4-1 and TRBJ1-1; no firm D call. The CDR3 has 15 amino acids. Germline V CDR1 and CDR2: MGHRA, YSYEKL. The V gene lost 4 bases and the J gene lost 1 base, with 13 bases spanning the gap. CDR3 residues: CASSPRAGPNTEAFF. In DNA, the CDR3 is TGCGCCAGCAGCCCGCGCGCCGGACCGAACACTGAAGCTTTCTTT.

This clone has only one observation. V gene TRBV10-3 combines with J gene TRBJ1-1, with a weak D call TRBD1 (6 bases). The V and J ends lost 11 bases and 10 bases respectively, with 26 bases between them. CDR1 and CDR2 from the germline V gene are ENHRY and SYGVKD. This CDR3 contains 14 residues. CDR3 protein: CASRGTTGYDGAFF. CDR3 bases: TGTGCCTCAAGAGGGACGACAGGATACGACGGAGCTTTCTTT.

The V call is TRBV12-3 or TRBV12-4, the J call TRBJ1-2; possibly TRBD1 for D (5 bases). This CDR3 is 13 amino acids long. Trimming cost V 8 bases and J 0 bases, with 10 bases left between them. The chain's CDR3 is CASGDGTNYGYTF. The CDR3 DNA reads as TGTGCCAGCGGGGACGGGACTAACTATGGCTACACCTTC.

The chain joins TRBV18 to TRBJ2-3; 7 bases match TRBD1. The V gene's germline CDR1 is KGHSH and CDR2 LQKENI. With 5 bases clipped from V and 3 bases from J, the junction kept 2 bases outside the gene matches. This CDR3 contains 13 residues. This CDR3 reads CASSEQGTDTQYF. The CDR3 nucleotides read TGTGCCAGCTCAGAACAGGGGACAGATACGCAGTATTTT.

V usage is TRBV7-8 and J usage is TRBJ1-5, with 7 bases lining up with TRBD1. In germline, CDR1 is SGHVS, CDR2 FQNEAQ. Losses at the gene ends were 5 bases for V and 3 bases for J; bases not matched to a gene: 4. This CDR3 contains 14 residues. CDR3 bases: TGTGCCAGCAGCCAGACAGGGATCAATCAGCCCCAGCATTTT. Translating it yields CASSQTGINQPQHF.

V usage is TRBV4-1 and J usage is TRBJ1-5; maybe TRBD1 (5 bases). Germline assignment: CDR1 MGHRA and CDR2 YSYEKL. The V end was cut by 0 bases, the J end by 7 bases, with 7 bases between. This CDR3 has 13 amino acids. Here the CDR3 reads CASSQDGGQPQHF. The CDR3 nucleotides are TGCGCCAGCAGCCAAGATGGGGGGCAGCCCCAGCATTTT.

The rearrangement uses TRBV27 and TRBJ1-5, with D perhaps matching TRBD1 (5 bases). The CDR3 contains 14 residues. Trimming stripped 6 bases from V and 7 bases from J, with 16 bases between. Germline V gene sequence: CDR1 MNHEY, CDR2 SMNVEV (reference sequence). The CDR3 sequence is CASSGLRGGQPQHF. The CDR3 nucleotides read TGTGCCAGCAGCGGGTTGAGGGGCGGACAGCCCCAGCATTTT.